This TCR beta chain emerged from a study of Graves' ophthalmopathy and Graves' hyperthyroidism. Findings and limits, study-wide: Most clonotypes expanded in thyroid above 0.001 frequency were present in blood too.

Pregnant or lactating patients and those with other autoimmune diseases or uncontrolled infections were excluded. This clonotype was seen ten or more times. Its antigen is as yet unknown. RNA transcripts were the source from which TCR beta CDR3 regions were amplified. RT-PCR in the first round used HTBI primers; a second-round multiplex PCR followed. TCRdb reanalysed the multiplex PCR reads using MiXCR and keeps one entry per CDR3 protein. The sample has around 1,200,000 distinct CDR3 sequences, about 38% seen once. The sample consisted of peripheral blood or thyroid tissue (not recorded which). This receptor was taken from an adult man with Graves' hyperthyroidism.

CDR3 sequence reads: CAWRGQVIYGYTF. The CDR3 bases are TGTGCCTGGAGGGGACAGGTCATCTATGGCTACACCTTC. The rearrangement joins TRBV30 to TRBJ1-2; 8 nucleotides align to TRBD1. Germline V gives CDR1 GTSNPN, CDR2 SVGIG (reference sequence). V shed 3 bases, J shed 4 bases, and the junction held 4 bases outside the gene matches. The CDR3 length is 13 residues.